What follows describes a single T cell receptor beta chain. Its antigen is as yet unknown. The data derive from a study of T cell repertoires in ileal Crohn's disease. The overall study: About half of patients got postoperative therapy: some 11 thiopurines, some 19 anti-TNF. Per sample, roughly 470 nanograms of biopsy DNA were TCRB immunosequenced.

Here immunoSEQ multiplex PCR was the method, and the copy in TCRdb shows in-frame clones only, minus some. The data contain 4,500 to 7,000 clones, 70% to 80% of them singletons. This CDR3 spans 14 amino acids. The V gene lost 9 bases and the J gene lost 0 bases, with 9 bases spanning the gap. The germline V gene has CDR1 SEHNR and CDR2 FQNEAQ (reference sequence). Described time point: inflamed ileum from the surgical specimen. General study findings and limits: Compared with CD4 T cells, sorted CD8 cells carried more expanded clones. Endoscopic recurrence occurred in every patient whose clonality exceeded 26.8%.

Sequenced material: ileal tissue. This rearrangement joins TRBV7-9 to TRBJ1-6; D is ambiguous. The origin of this receptor is an adult with Crohn's disease. This chain's CDR3 is CASTRGSYNSPLHF. The DNA for the CDR3 is TGTGCCAGTACCCGCGGCTCCTATAATTCACCCCTCCACTTT.